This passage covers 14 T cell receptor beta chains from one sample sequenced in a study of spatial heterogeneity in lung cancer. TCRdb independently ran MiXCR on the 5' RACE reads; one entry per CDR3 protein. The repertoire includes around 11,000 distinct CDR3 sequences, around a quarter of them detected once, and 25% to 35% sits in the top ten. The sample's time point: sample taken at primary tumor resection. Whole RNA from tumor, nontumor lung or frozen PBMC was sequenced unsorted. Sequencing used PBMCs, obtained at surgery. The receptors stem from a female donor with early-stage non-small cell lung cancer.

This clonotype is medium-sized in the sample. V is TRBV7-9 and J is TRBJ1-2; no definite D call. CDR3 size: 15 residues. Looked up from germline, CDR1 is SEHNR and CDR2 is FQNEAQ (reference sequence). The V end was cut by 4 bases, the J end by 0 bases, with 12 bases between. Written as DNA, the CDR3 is TGTGCCAGCAGCTCGGACCCACTGGCTAACTATGGCTACACCTTC. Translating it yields CASSSDPLANYGYTF.

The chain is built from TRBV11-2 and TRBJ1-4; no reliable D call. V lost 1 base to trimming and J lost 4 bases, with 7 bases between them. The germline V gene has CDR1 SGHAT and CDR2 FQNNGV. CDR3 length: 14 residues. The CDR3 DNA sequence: TGTGCCAGCAGCTTAGCCGAGCTTAATGAAAAACTGTTTTTT. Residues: CASSLAELNEKLFF.

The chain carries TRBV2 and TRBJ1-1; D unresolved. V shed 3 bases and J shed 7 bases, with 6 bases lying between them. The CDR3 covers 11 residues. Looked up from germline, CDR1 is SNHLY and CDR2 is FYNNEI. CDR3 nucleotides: TGTGCCAGCAGTGAGGGAGTTGAAGCTTTCTTT. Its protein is CASSEGVEAFF.

CDR3 coding DNA: TGTGCCAGTAGTATAAGGTGGGCACATCAGGGAGCCGCAATCCAAGAGACCCAGTACTTC. Protein: CASSIRWAHQGAAIQETQYF. This chain joins TRBV19 and TRBJ2-5, with D tentatively TRBD1 or TRBD2 (5 bases each). Germline-derived CDR1 and CDR2 are LNHDA and SQIVND (reference sequence). Trimming shortened V by 2 bases and J by 1 base, and 26 bases separated the two germline ends. The CDR3 length is 20 residues.

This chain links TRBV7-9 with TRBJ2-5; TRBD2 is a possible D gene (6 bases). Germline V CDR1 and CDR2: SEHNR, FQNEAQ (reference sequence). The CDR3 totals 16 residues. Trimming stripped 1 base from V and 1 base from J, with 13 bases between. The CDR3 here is CASSLGAVGGQETQYF. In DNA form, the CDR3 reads TGTGCCAGCAGCTTAGGCGCCGTGGGGGGCCAAGAGACCCAGTACTTC.

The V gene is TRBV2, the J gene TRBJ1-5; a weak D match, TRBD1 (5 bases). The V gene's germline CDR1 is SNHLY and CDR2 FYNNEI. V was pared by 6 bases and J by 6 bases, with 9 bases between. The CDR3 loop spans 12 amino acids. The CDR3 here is CASRRGGQPQHF. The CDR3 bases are TGTGCCAGCAGGCGGGGGGGTCAGCCCCAGCATTTT. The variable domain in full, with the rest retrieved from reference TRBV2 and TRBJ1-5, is EPEVTQTPSHQVTQMGQEVILRCVPISNHLYFYWYRQILGQKVEFLVSFYNNEISEKSEIFDDQFSVERPDGSNFTLKIRSTKLEDSAMYFCASRRGGQPQHFGDGTRLSIL.

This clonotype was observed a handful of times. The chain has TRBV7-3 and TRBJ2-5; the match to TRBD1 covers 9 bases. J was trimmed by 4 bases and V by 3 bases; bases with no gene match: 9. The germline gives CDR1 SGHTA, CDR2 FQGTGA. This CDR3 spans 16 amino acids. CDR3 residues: CASSFNGQGTGETQYF. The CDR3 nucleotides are TGTGCCAGCAGCTTCAATGGACAGGGGACGGGAGAGACCCAGTACTTC.

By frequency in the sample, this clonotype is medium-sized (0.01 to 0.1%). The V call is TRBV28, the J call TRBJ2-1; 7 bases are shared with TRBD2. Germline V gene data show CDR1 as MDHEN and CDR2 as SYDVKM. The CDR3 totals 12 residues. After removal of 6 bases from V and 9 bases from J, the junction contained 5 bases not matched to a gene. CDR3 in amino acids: CASSLTSAEQFF. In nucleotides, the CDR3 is TGTGCCAGCAGCTTAACTAGCGCTGAGCAGTTCTTC. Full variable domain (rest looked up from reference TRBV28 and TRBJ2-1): DVKVTQSSRYLVKRTGEKVFLECVQDMDHENMFWYRQDPGLGLRLIYFSYDVKMKEKGDIPEGYSVSREKKERFSLILESASTNQTSMYLCASSLTSAEQFFGPGTRLTVL.

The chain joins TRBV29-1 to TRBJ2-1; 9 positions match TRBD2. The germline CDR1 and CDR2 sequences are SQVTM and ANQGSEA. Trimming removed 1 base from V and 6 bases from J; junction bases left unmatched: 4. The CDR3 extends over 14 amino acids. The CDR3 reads CSVEASGVGNEQFF. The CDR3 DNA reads TGCAGCGTTGAAGCTAGCGGGGTAGGCAATGAGCAGTTCTTC.

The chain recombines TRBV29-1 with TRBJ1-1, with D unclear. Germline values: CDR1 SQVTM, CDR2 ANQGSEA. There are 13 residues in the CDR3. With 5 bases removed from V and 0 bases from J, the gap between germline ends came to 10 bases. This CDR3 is CSVKYSMNTEAFF. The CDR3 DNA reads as TGCAGCGTTAAATACAGTATGAACACTGAAGCTTTCTTT.

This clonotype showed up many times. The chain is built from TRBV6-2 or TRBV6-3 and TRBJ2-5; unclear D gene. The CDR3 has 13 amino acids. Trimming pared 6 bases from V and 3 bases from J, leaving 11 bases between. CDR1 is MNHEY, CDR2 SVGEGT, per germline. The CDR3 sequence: CASREVAEETQYF. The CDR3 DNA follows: TGTGCCAGCAGAGAGGTGGCGGAAGAGACCCAGTACTTC.

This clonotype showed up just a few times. CDR3 sequence (DNA): TGTGCCAGCAGTCCTGGGGCGGAAGAGACCCAGTACTTC. Residues: CASSPGAEETQYF. V is TRBV6-1 and J is TRBJ2-5, with D possibly TRBD1 on 5 matching bases. The length of the CDR3 is 13 residues. The V end lost 5 bases, the J end lost 3 bases, and 10 bases lay between the germline ends. CDR1 and CDR2 from the germline V gene are MNHNS and SASEGT.

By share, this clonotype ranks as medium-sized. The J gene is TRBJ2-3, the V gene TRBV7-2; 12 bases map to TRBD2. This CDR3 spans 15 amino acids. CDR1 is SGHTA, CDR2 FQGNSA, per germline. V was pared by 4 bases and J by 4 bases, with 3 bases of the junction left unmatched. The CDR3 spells CASSSLAGGPDTQYF. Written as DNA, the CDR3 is TGTGCCAGCAGCTCCCTAGCGGGAGGGCCAGATACGCAGTATTTT.

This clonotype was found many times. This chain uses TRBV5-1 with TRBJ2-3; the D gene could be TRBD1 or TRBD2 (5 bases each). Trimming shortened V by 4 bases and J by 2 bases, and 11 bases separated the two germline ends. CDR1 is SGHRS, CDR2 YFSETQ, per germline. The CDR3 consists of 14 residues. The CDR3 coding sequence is TGCGCCAGCAGCCTCCAGGGAGACACAGATACGCAGTATTTT. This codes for CASSLQGDTDTQYF. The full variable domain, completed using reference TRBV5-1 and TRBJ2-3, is KAGVTQTPRYLIKTRGQQVTLSCSPISGHRSVSWYQQTPGQGLQFLFEYFSETQRNKGNFPGRFSGRQFSNSRSEMNVSTLELGDSALYLCASSLQGDTDTQYFGPGTRLTVL.